The rows below give T cell receptor beta chains drawn from one sample of a study of blood T cell repertoires in COVID-19. Some clones are missing from TCRdb's copy, which holds only in-frame ones; the method was immunoSEQ multiplex PCR. Of about 200,000 clones in the sample, around 80% were seen once. Sample: peripheral blood. The receptors stem from a woman between 70 and 85 years old with acute or convalescent COVID-19. CDR3s include the opening cysteine and the closing phenylalanine or tryptophan. A D gene is named only where the DNA matches it firmly. Expanded clones get a size class; other rows say once, few or many, or leave the size out.

d_gene: TRBD1; v_gene: TRBV5-1; abundance: NA; j_gene: TRBJ2-5; len: 13; CDR3aa: CASKVGTEETQYF; CDR3nt: TGCGCCAGCAAGGTTGGGACAGAAGAGACCCAGTACTTC
d_gene: TRBD2; v_gene: TRBV11-2; abundance: once; j_gene: TRBJ2-7; len: 17; CDR3aa: CASSLELAGGNSYEQYF; CDR3nt: TGTGCCAGCAGCTTAGAACTAGCGGGAGGGAACTCCTACGAGCAGTACTTC
d_gene: NA; v_gene: TRBV12-3/TRBV12-4; abundance: NA; j_gene: TRBJ2-7; len: 13; CDR3aa: CASTQGLSYEQYF; CDR3nt: TGTGCCAGCACCCAGGGACTGTCTTACGAGCAGTACTTC
d_gene: NA; v_gene: TRBV2; abundance: NA; j_gene: TRBJ1-2; len: 13; CDR3aa: CAPGKGRSYGYTF; CDR3nt: TGTGCCCCGGGAAAGGGAAGGAGCTATGGCTACACCTTC
d_gene: NA; v_gene: TRBV5-5; abundance: NA; j_gene: TRBJ2-5; len: 13; CDR3aa: CASSLDPEETQYF; CDR3nt: TGTGCCAGCAGCTTGGACCCGGAGGAGACCCAGTACTTC
d_gene: NA; v_gene: TRBV27; abundance: NA; j_gene: TRBJ2-2; len: 15; CDR3aa: CASSRYGQIGGELFF; CDR3nt: TGTGCCAGTTCCCGCTATGGACAGATAGGCGGGGAGCTGTTTTTT
d_gene: TRBD1; v_gene: TRBV10-2; abundance: once; j_gene: TRBJ2-1; len: 13; CDR3aa: CASRHRGPVEQFF; CDR3nt: TGCGCCAGCAGACACAGGGGCCCCGTTGAGCAGTTCTTC
d_gene: NA; v_gene: TRBV5-1; abundance: NA; j_gene: TRBJ2-2; len: 15; CDR3aa: CASSFSAGNTGELFF; CDR3nt: TGCGCCAGCAGCTTTTCAGCGGGGAACACCGGGGAGCTGTTTTTT
d_gene: NA; v_gene: TRBV7-8; abundance: NA; j_gene: TRBJ2-7; len: 12; CDR3aa: CASSSDYYEQYF; CDR3nt: TGTGCCAGCAGCTCGGACTATTACGAGCAGTACTTC
d_gene: NA; v_gene: TRBV5-4; abundance: NA; j_gene: TRBJ1-2; len: 13; CDR3aa: CASSKDSSYGYTF; CDR3nt: TGTGCCAGCAGCAAGGACAGCAGCTATGGCTACACCTTC
d_gene: TRBD2; v_gene: TRBV27; abundance: once; j_gene: TRBJ2-1; len: 16; CDR3aa: CASSPASGRASDEQFF; CDR3nt: TGTGCCAGCAGTCCAGCTAGCGGGAGGGCCAGTGATGAGCAGTTCTTC
d_gene: TRBD1; v_gene: TRBV6-5; abundance: NA; j_gene: TRBJ1-4; len: 13; CDR3aa: CASGGRGAEKLFF; CDR3nt: TGTGCCAGCGGCGGCAGGGGGGCGGAAAAACTGTTTTTT
d_gene: TRBD1; v_gene: TRBV6-5; abundance: NA; j_gene: TRBJ2-3; len: 15; CDR3aa: CASTGQGVGADTQYF; CDR3nt: TGTGCCAGCACCGGACAGGGGGTGGGGGCAGATACGCAGTATTTT
d_gene: NA; v_gene: TRBV30; abundance: NA; j_gene: TRBJ1-1; len: 17; CDR3aa: CAWSVREGRVLNTEAFF; CDR3nt: TGTGCCTGGAGTGTACGGGAGGGCAGGGTGTTGAACACTGAAGCTTTCTTT
d_gene: TRBD2; v_gene: TRBV19; abundance: NA; j_gene: TRBJ2-1; len: 15; CDR3aa: CASSKTSGRGNEQFF; CDR3nt: TGTGCCAGTAGTAAGACTAGCGGGAGGGGCAATGAGCAGTTCTTC
d_gene: TRBD1; v_gene: TRBV6-4; abundance: once; j_gene: TRBJ2-4; len: 13; CDR3aa: CASSEDRANIQYF; CDR3nt: TGTGCCAGCAGTGAAGACAGGGCAAACATTCAGTACTTC
d_gene: TRBD1; v_gene: TRBV7-3; abundance: few; j_gene: TRBJ1-6; len: 15; CDR3aa: CASSLVGTGGSPLHF; CDR3nt: TGTGCCAGCAGCTTAGTCGGGACAGGGGGTTCACCCCTCCACTTT
d_gene: NA; v_gene: TRBV10-3; abundance: few; j_gene: TRBJ1-1; len: 16; CDR3aa: CAISELLTGMNTEAFF; CDR3nt: TGTGCCATCAGTGAGCTACTGACAGGCATGAACACTGAAGCTTTCTTT
d_gene: TRBD1; v_gene: TRBV6-6; abundance: few; j_gene: TRBJ1-1; len: 15; CDR3aa: CASSRPGQGSTEAFF; CDR3nt: TGTGCCAGCAGTCGCCCGGGACAGGGCTCCACTGAAGCTTTCTTT
d_gene: NA; v_gene: TRBV24-1; abundance: NA; j_gene: TRBJ2-5; len: 16; CDR3aa: CATSDQTTLGGETQYF; CDR3nt: TGTGCCACCAGTGACCAAACCACACTAGGCGGAGAGACCCAGTACTTC
d_gene: TRBD1; v_gene: TRBV10-1; abundance: NA; j_gene: TRBJ2-2; len: 16; CDR3aa: CASSPGQGSFTGELFF; CDR3nt: TGCGCCAGCAGTCCGGGACAGGGTTCTTTCACCGGGGAGCTGTTTTTT
d_gene: TRBD1; v_gene: TRBV30; abundance: NA; j_gene: TRBJ1-2; len: 16; CDR3aa: CAWTPWGTGVNYGYTF; CDR3nt: TGTGCCTGGACCCCTTGGGGGACAGGGGTTAACTATGGCTACACCTTC
d_gene: NA; v_gene: TRBV15; abundance: NA; j_gene: TRBJ2-1; len: 16; CDR3aa: CATSRVAGFGHNEQFF; CDR3nt: TGTGCCACCAGCAGAGTCGCGGGGTTTGGTCACAATGAGCAGTTCTTC
d_gene: NA; v_gene: TRBV7-9; abundance: once; j_gene: TRBJ2-1; len: 14; CDR3aa: CASSLGTGFNEQFF; CDR3nt: TGTGCCAGCAGCTTAGGTACAGGATTCAATGAGCAGTTCTTC
d_gene: TRBD1; v_gene: TRBV19; abundance: NA; j_gene: TRBJ2-7; len: 15; CDR3aa: CASSSPGQGDYEQYF; CDR3nt: TGTGCCAGTAGTTCCCCGGGGCAGGGGGACTACGAGCAGTACTTC
d_gene: NA; v_gene: TRBV3-1/TRBV3-2; abundance: NA; j_gene: TRBJ2-3; len: 20; CDR3aa: CASQLVVRVQANSSTDTQYF; CDR3nt: TGTGCCAGCCAGCTGGTGGTGAGGGTCCAAGCGAATTCTAGCACAGATACGCAGTATTTT
d_gene: NA; v_gene: TRBV2; abundance: NA; j_gene: TRBJ2-5; len: 15; CDR3aa: CASSEARDALETQYF; CDR3nt: TGTGCCAGCAGTGAAGCGCGGGATGCCCTAGAGACCCAGTACTTC
d_gene: TRBD1; v_gene: TRBV7-3; abundance: NA; j_gene: TRBJ2-1; len: 13; CDR3aa: CASSLDRDNEQFF; CDR3nt: TGTGCCAGCAGCTTGGACAGGGACAATGAGCAGTTCTTC
d_gene: NA; v_gene: TRBV11-2; abundance: NA; j_gene: TRBJ2-1; len: 14; CDR3aa: CASSLDGTYNEQFF; CDR3nt: TGTGCCAGCAGCTTAGACGGGACTTACAATGAGCAGTTCTTC
d_gene: NA; v_gene: TRBV19; abundance: NA; j_gene: TRBJ1-1; len: 14; CDR3aa: CASRLRGGGTEAFF; CDR3nt: TGTGCCAGTAGACTACGAGGTGGAGGCACTGAAGCTTTCTTT